This T cell receptor (beta chain) was captured in a study of T cells after posttransplantation cyclophosphamide. Profiling relied on immunoSEQ multiplex PCR, and the TCRdb table lists in-frame clones only, not all of them. The data show tens of thousands of clones, with none appearing a single time. With 8 bases clipped from V and 5 bases from J, the junction kept 14 bases outside the gene matches. This CDR3 contains 15 residues. CDR1 MNHEY and CDR2 SMNVEV come from the germline V gene (reference sequence). The sequence came from a woman aged 55-75 years in good health, CMV-negative, and a related stem cell transplant donor. Sequencing was done on a sample of PBMCs. The chain carries TRBV27 and TRBJ2-7; 8 bases are a match to TRBD1. The CDR3 DNA follows: TGTGCCAGCGGAAGTTATGGGACAGGTCCCGACGAGCAGTACTTC. Amino acids: CASGSYGTGPDEQYF.